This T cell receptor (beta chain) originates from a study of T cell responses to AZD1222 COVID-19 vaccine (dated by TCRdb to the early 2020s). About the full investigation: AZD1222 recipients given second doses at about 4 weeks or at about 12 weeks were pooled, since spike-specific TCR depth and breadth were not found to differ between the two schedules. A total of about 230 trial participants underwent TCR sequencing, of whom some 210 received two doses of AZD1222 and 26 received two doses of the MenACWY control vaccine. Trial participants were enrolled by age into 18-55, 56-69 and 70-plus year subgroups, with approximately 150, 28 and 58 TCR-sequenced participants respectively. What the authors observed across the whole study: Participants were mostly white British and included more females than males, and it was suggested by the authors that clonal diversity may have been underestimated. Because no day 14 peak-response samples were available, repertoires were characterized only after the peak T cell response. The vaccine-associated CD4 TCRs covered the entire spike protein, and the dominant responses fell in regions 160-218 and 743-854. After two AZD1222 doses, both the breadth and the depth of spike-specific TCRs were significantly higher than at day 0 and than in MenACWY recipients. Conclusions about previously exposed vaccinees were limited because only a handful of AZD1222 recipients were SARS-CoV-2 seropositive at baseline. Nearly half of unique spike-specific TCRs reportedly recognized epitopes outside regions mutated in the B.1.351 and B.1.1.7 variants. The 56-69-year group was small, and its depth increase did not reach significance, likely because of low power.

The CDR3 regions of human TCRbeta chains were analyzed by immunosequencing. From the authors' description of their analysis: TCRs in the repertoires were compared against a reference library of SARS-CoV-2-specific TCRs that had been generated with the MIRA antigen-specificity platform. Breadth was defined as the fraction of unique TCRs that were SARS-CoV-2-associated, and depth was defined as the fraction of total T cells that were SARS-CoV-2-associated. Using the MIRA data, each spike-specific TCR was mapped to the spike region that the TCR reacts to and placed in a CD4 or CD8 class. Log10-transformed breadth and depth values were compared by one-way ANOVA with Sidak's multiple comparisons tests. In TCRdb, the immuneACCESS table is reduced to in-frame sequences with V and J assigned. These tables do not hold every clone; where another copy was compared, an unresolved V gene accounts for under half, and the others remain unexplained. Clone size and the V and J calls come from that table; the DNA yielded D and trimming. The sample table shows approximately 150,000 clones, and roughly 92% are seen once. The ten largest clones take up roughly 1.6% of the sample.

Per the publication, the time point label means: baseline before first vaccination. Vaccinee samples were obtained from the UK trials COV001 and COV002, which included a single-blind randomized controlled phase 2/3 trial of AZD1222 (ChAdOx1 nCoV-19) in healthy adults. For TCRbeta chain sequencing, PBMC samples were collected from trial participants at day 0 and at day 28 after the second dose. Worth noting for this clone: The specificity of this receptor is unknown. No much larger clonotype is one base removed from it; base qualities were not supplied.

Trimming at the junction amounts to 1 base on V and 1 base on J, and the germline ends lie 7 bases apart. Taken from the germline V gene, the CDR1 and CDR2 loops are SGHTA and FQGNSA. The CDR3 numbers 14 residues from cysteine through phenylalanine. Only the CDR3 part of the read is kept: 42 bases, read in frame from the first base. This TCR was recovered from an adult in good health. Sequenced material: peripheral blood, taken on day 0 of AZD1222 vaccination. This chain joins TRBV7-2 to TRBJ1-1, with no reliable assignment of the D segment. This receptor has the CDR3 CASSLVRRNTEAFF. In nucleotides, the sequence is TGTGCCAGCAGCTTAGTAAGAAGGAACACTGAAGCTTTCTTT.